Detailed here is one TCR beta chain. The sample holds a few counts of this clone. The antigen it recognizes is unknown. Per-nucleotide qualities are absent, and no much larger clonotype sits a single base away. These data originate in a study of blood T cell dynamics during melanoma immunotherapy (dated by TCRdb to 2018 to 2020). Turning to the overall study: The patients had metastatic melanoma and were given first-line pembrolizumab or nivolumab plus ipilimumab as standard of care in the United Kingdom. To find early correlates of response, peripheral T cell receptor repertoires were profiled in metastatic melanoma patients before and after one cycle of checkpoint inhibitor therapy. A training cohort was formed from consecutive patients, and a further independent group of patients from the same centre was pooled into an external validation set.

Points the paper makes about the study in general: The study could not determine whether the T cell clones driving repertoire changes were melanoma-specific or reflected general immune activation. Patients who later achieved disease control showed a bifurcated PBMC repertoire reorganization at W3, with increased clonality or increased diversity, unlike progressors. The relatively small sample size was recognized as a factor that could limit how well the results generalize.

The time point label of this sample denotes: pre-treatment baseline. Blood samples were collected before treatment (T0) and at week 3 (W3), after the first cycle of checkpoint blockade. Except for two patients with rapid clinical progression, response was assessed 12 weeks after the first infusion by RECIST 1.1; disease control meant complete response, partial response or stable disease. Any patient who had received prior systemic cancer treatment, was on concomitant immunosuppressant therapy or had synchronous other active malignancies was excluded. TCR beta was sequenced in both bulk PBMC and plasma cell-free DNA in order to track circulating cells as well as T cell turnover. Lymphoprep and SepMate tubes were used to isolate PBMC from blood, and red cell lysis was then performed. QIAamp DNA Blood Mini kits were used to extract DNA from PBMC and from sorted T cell subsets. From a lookup of the germline V gene (reference sequence), CDR1 and CDR2 are MNHEY and SMNVEV. Including cysteine and phenylalanine, the CDR3 has 16 amino acids. Only the CDR3 portion is preserved as DNA: 48 bases, with reading frame beginning at the first base. Between the V and J ends, shortened by 0 bases and 12 bases respectively, the junction contains 18 bases.

For every bulk PBMC sample, a fixed 350 ng of DNA was loaded. The immunoSEQ TCRb Assay kit was used according to manufacturer instructions to amplify TCR beta CDR3 sequences from genomic DNA. The KAPA Library Quantification Kit for Illumina platforms was used to quantify the pooled libraries by qPCR. Pooled libraries were clustered at about 0.55-1.2 pM and sequenced on an Illumina NextSeq 500. Under the source paper's analysis protocol: TCR data were analyzed with immunoSEQ ANALYZER and the R LymphoSeq package. A rearrangement efficiency score was calculated as productive divided by the sum of productive and non-productive CDR3 sequences. Clonality was measured with the Gini coefficient and diversity with the Renyi index at alpha=1, compared pairwise between timepoints within each patient. In LymphoSeq, clonal relatedness was computed with an edit distance of 3 and repertoire similarity was computed with the Bhattacharyya coefficient. To classify response, a linear discriminant analysis based on week-3 changes in clonality and diversity was built with the R MASS and caret packages. TCRdb retrieved this table from immuneACCESS and kept in-frame rearrangements only. Not all clones are present; in checked studies, unresolved V genes account for under half, and no reason is known for the remainder. V and J calls and clone size are given by that table; D and trimming were obtained from the DNA. The sample profile shows about 11,000 clones; over 80% of them were found once. The ten biggest clones cover 19% of the sample.

The sequence joins TRBV27 to TRBJ1-6; the D segment cannot be called with confidence. Sample: blood, taken from a patient treated with checkpoint blockade. The source of this sequence is a human donor with melanoma. At the DNA level, the sequence is TGTGCCAGCAGTTTATCTCCAGGAGCCCCCGGAATACCCCTCCACTTT. Translated, this gives CASSLSPGAPGIPLHF.